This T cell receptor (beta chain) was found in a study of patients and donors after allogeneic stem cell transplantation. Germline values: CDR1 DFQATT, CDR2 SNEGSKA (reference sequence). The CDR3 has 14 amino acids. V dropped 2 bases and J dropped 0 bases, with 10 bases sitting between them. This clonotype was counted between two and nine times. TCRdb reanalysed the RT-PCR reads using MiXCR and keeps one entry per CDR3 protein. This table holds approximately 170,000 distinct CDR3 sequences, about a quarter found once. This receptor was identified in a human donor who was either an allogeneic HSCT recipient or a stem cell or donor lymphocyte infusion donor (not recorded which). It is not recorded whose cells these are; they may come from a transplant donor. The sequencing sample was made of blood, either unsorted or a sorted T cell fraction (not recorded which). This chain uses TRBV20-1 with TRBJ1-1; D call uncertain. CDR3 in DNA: TGCAGTGCTAGATTCCCTGAGATGAACACTGAAGCTTTCTTT. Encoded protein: CSARFPEMNTEAFF.